These 20 T cell receptor beta chains were sequenced from one sample in a study of T-cell reconstitution after alpha-beta-depleted transplantation in children. TCRbeta library preparation incorporated unique molecular identifiers. TCRdb re-derived calls from the PCR reads in MiXCR, one entry per CDR3 protein. The sample yields about 1,000,000 distinct CDR3 sequences, under 30% seen once. Specimen: PBMCs, mostly from graft donor cells, collected 360 days after TCRalphabeta/CD19-depleted stem cell transplant. The receptors shown here come from a boy under two years old who had a stem cell transplant for SCID, so the T cells may come from the graft donor.

The chain couples TRBV28 to TRBJ2-1; a possible D gene is TRBD1 (5 bases). CDR1 and CDR2 (germline): MDHEN, SYDVKM. Trimming stripped 1 base from V and 0 bases from J, with 10 bases between. The CDR3 totals 16 residues. CDR3 sequence (DNA): TGTGCCAGCAGTTTATTCCAGGGCCGCTCCTACAATGAGCAGTTCTTC. This gives the protein CASSLFQGRSYNEQFF.

This clonotype was counted between two and nine times. The chain is built from TRBV5-1 and TRBJ2-5; D may correspond to TRBD1 or TRBD2 (6 bases each). Trimming pared 3 bases from V and 3 bases from J, leaving 12 bases between. Germline CDR1 is SGHRS and CDR2 is YFSETQ. The CDR3 has 14 amino acids. CDR3 nucleotides: TGCGCCAGCAGCTCGGGGGACACCGAAGAGACCCAGTACTTC. This sequence encodes CASSSGDTEETQYF.

This chain uses TRBV20-1 with TRBJ2-3; TRBD2 agrees at 8 bases. The CDR3 spans 14 residues. The germline V gene has CDR1 DFQATT and CDR2 SNEGSKA (reference sequence). V was clipped by 3 bases and J by 2 bases; unmatched bases: 4. The DNA for the CDR3 is TGCAGTGCTAGGCAGCGGGGGTTCACAGATACGCAGTATTTT. Translating it yields CSARQRGFTDTQYF.

The chain recombines TRBV12-3 or TRBV12-4 with TRBJ1-5; TRBD1 agrees at 7 bases. Trimming cost V 6 bases and J 0 bases; bases outside gene matches: 11. This CDR3 spans 17 amino acids. This CDR3 reads CASSPMGTAYSNQPQHF. The DNA for the CDR3 is TGTGCCAGCAGCCCGATGGGGACAGCCTATAGCAATCAGCCCCAGCATTTT.

This clonotype has more than one count but fewer than ten. The chain has TRBV4-1 and TRBJ2-6, with no clear D. The length of the CDR3 is 20 residues. Germline CDR1 and CDR2: MGHRA and YSYEKL. With 0 bases removed from V and 0 bases from J, the gap between germline ends came to 18 bases. The chain's CDR3 is CASSQDSKGFGSSGANVLTF. The DNA of the CDR3 is TGCGCCAGCAGCCAAGATTCTAAGGGCTTCGGATCCTCTGGGGCCAACGTCCTGACTTTC.

The chain joins TRBV20-1 to TRBJ2-3, with 11 bases fitting TRBD2. The CDR3 sequence is 15 residues long. V trimming: 3 bases; J trimming: 6 bases; junction bases outside the gene matches: 8. Looked up from germline, CDR1 is DFQATT and CDR2 is SNEGSKA (reference sequence). CDR3 protein: CSASPSGGRWDTQYF. The CDR3 DNA reads as TGCAGTGCTAGCCCTAGCGGGGGGCGGTGGGATACGCAGTATTTT.

This clonotype was counted only a few times. V is TRBV6-5 and J is TRBJ2-5; D unresolved. Germline V gene data show CDR1 as MNHEY and CDR2 as SVGAGI. The CDR3 totals 15 residues. The V end was cut by 0 bases, the J end by 1 base, with 9 bases between. CDR3 loop: CASSYSGRPQETQYF. Here the CDR3 DNA reads TGTGCCAGCAGTTACTCCGGCAGACCCCAAGAGACCCAGTACTTC.

The chain is built from TRBV4-1 and TRBJ2-2; no clear D. The CDR3 length is 15 residues. Germline-derived CDR1 and CDR2 are MGHRA and YSYEKL. Trimming took off 1 base at V and 1 base at J, with 7 bases between the two ends. This CDR3 reads CASSQAWLNTGELFF. CDR3 DNA sequence: TGCGCCAGCAGCCAAGCCTGGTTGAACACCGGGGAGCTGTTTTTT.

This clonotype was detected only a few times. This chain joins TRBV12-3 or TRBV12-4 and TRBJ1-1; weak D call: TRBD1 (6 bases). The CDR3 is 13 amino acids. V was clipped by 6 bases and J by 2 bases, with 10 bases between them. CDR3 region: CASRTGQNTEAFF. CDR3 in DNA: TGTGCCAGCAGGACGGGACAAAACACTGAAGCTTTCTTT.

A single count supports this clonotype. The rearrangement links TRBV4-2 to TRBJ2-3; 9 positions agree with TRBD1. CDR3 length: 18 amino acids. Germline values: CDR1 LGHNA, CDR2 YNFKEQ. Trimming removed 1 base from V and 4 bases from J; junction bases left unmatched: 12. The CDR3 spells CASSQALGGTGTADTQYF. Written as DNA, the CDR3 is TGTGCCAGCAGCCAAGCCCTGGGGGGGACAGGGACCGCAGATACGCAGTATTTT.

This rearrangement joins TRBV5-1 to TRBJ2-1, with TRBD2 matching 14 bases. Germline V gene sequence: CDR1 SGHRS, CDR2 YFSETQ. This CDR3 comprises 17 residues. The ends lost 4 bases at V and 9 bases at J; junction bases unmatched: 12. CDR3: CASSMTGTSGGGGEQFF. For the CDR3, the DNA is TGCGCCAGCAGCATGACCGGGACTAGCGGGGGAGGAGGTGAGCAGTTCTTC.

The chain carries TRBV28 and TRBJ2-5; TRBD1 might be the D (5 bases). The ends were cut back, 8 bases at V and 1 base at J, with 11 bases in the middle. Germline V lookup: CDR1 MDHEN, CDR2 SYDVKM. The CDR3 consists of 13 residues. The CDR3 reads CASRNRFQETQYF. The CDR3 coding sequence is TGTGCCAGCCGAAACAGGTTCCAAGAGACCCAGTACTTC. The whole variable domain, filled in from reference TRBV28 and TRBJ2-5, reads DVKVTQSSRYLVKRTGEKVFLECVQDMDHENMFWYRQDPGLGLRLIYFSYDVKMKEKGDIPEGYSVSREKKERFSLILESASTNQTSMYLCASRNRFQETQYFGPGTRLLVL.

This clonotype was counted a few times. The chain joins TRBV29-1 to TRBJ2-1; D is uncertain. CDR3 length: 9 amino acids. V lost 7 bases to trimming and J lost 6 bases, with 4 bases between them. Germline CDR1 is SQVTM and CDR2 is ANQGSEA. The chain's CDR3 is CSGGNEQFF. For the CDR3, the DNA is TGCAGCGGCGGCAATGAGCAGTTCTTC.

This clonotype was seen ten or more times. The chain links TRBV20-1 to TRBJ2-1, with unresolved D. The CDR3 runs 10 residues. CDR1 is DFQATT, CDR2 SNEGSKA, per germline (reference sequence). The V gene lost 5 bases and the J gene lost 5 bases, with 4 bases spanning the gap. The CDR3 DNA reads TGCAGTGCTGGGGACAATGAGCAGTTCTTC. This codes for CSAGDNEQFF.

V is TRBV5-1 and J is TRBJ2-1; 7 positions agree with TRBD2. V gave up 5 bases and J gave up 4 bases; unmatched junction bases: 9. Germline CDR1 and CDR2: SGHRS and YFSETQ. The CDR3 extends over 15 amino acids. The CDR3 is CASRRTRNSYNEQFF. CDR3 nucleotide sequence: TGCGCCAGCAGAAGGACTAGAAATAGTTACAATGAGCAGTTCTTC.

The chain is built from TRBV7-2 and TRBJ2-7; D is ambiguous. Germline CDR1 is SGHTA and CDR2 is FQGNSA. V was trimmed by 0 bases and J by 1 base, leaving 13 bases between them. This CDR3 has 16 amino acids. CDR3 residues: CASSLATRPTSYEQYF. CDR3 nucleotide sequence: TGTGCCAGCAGCTTAGCAACCCGTCCCACTTCCTACGAGCAGTACTTC.

This clonotype appeared a few times. This chain joins TRBV12-3 or TRBV12-4 and TRBJ2-1, with D perhaps TRBD1 (5 bases). This CDR3 spans 16 amino acids. V lost 3 bases, J lost 4 bases, and 16 bases lay in between. CDR3 coding DNA: TGTGCCAGCAGTTTGGGGCAGGCCCAAATTTACAATGAGCAGTTCTTC. This sequence encodes CASSLGQAQIYNEQFF.

A few counts support this clonotype. The chain links TRBV3-1 to TRBJ2-7; the D is unclear. Deletions cut 1 base from V and 3 bases from J, with 7 bases between. There are 13 residues in the CDR3. Looked up from germline, CDR1 is LGHDT and CDR2 is YNNKEL (reference sequence). The DNA for the CDR3 is TGTGCCAGCAGCCAAGTAGGGAACTACGAGCAGTACTTC. It translates to CASSQVGNYEQYF.

This clonotype was counted ten times or more. The rearrangement links TRBV6-5 to TRBJ2-3; no definite D call. The CDR3 totals 11 residues. Between the trimmed V and J ends, which lost 8 bases and 6 bases, there was a span of 9 bases. CDR1 is MNHEY and CDR2 is SVGAGI in the germline V gene. CDR3 residues: CASLLLDTQYF. DNA for the CDR3: TGTGCCAGCCTCCTCTTGGATACGCAGTATTTT.

The chain combines TRBV6-1 with TRBJ2-3; 9 bases are a match to TRBD1. The CDR3 contains 15 residues. Germline V gene sequence: CDR1 MNHNS, CDR2 SASEGT. V dropped 3 bases and J dropped 6; count of bases not matched to a gene: 7. The CDR3, as DNA: TGTGCCAGCAGTGAGGGGACAGGGATGGGTGATACGCAGTATTTT. Protein: CASSEGTGMGDTQYF.